A single sample is the source of the 2 T cell receptor beta chains below, sequenced in a study of T cells in Graves' hyperthyroidism and ophthalmopathy. There were TCR beta CDR3 regions amplified from RNA transcripts. During a first-round RT-PCR of the TCR CDR3, the HTBI primer set was used. TCRdb re-derived calls from the multiplex PCR reads in MiXCR, one entry per CDR3 protein. The table records fewer than 750,000 distinct CDR3 sequences, roughly 15% of them present only once. The material sequenced was blood. These receptors came from a woman aged 45-65 years with Graves' ophthalmopathy.

This clonotype was recorded at least ten times. This chain uses TRBV7-2 with TRBJ2-3, with D possibly being TRBD1 or TRBD2 (5 bases each). Germline V gives CDR1 SGHTA, CDR2 FQGNSA. CDR3 length: 14 residues. V was cut by 5 bases and J by 2 bases, with 11 bases left in between. CDR3 in DNA: TGTGCCAGCAGCCAAGGGACCTCCACAGATACGCAGTATTTT. Protein product: CASSQGTSTDTQYF.

This clonotype has a count of ten or more. DNA for the CDR3: TGTGCCTGGAGTGGGCTAGCGGGTGGAACAGATACGCAGTATTTT. Protein product: CAWSGLAGGTDTQYF. The rearrangement joins TRBV30 to TRBJ2-3; TRBD2 matches 8 bases. This CDR3 spans 15 amino acids. In germline, CDR1 is GTSNPN, CDR2 SVGIG (reference sequence). Germline trimming cut 1 base from V and 3 bases from J; bases unmatched to any gene: 6.